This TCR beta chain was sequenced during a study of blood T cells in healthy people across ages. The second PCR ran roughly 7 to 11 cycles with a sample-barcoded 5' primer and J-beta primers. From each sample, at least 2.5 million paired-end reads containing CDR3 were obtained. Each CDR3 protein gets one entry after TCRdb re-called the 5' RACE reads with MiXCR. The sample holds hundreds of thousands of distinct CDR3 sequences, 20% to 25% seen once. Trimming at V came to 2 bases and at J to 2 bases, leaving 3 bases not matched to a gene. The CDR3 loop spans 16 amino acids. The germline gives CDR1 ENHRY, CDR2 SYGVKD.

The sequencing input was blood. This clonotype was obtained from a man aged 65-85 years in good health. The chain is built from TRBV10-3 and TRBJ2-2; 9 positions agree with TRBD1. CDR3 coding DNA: TGTGCCATCAGTGAGGCGGACAGGGGAAACACCGGGGAGCTGTTTTTT. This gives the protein CAISEADRGNTGELFF.